This TCR beta chain is drawn from a study of T cell responses to AZD1222 COVID-19 vaccine. As to this clone: What it binds is not known.

Sequencing used immunoSEQ multiplex PCR; TCRdb keeps in-frame clones, though not all of them. The table includes 180,000 or so clones, more than 70% detected once. Study results and caveats: No repertoire was sampled before or during the peak T cell response, only after it. Baseline seropositivity occurred in only a handful of AZD1222 recipients. Donors were largely white British and mainly female; clonal diversity was possibly underestimated.

Per germline, CDR1 LGHDT and CDR2 YNNKEL (reference sequence). Trimming removed 4 bases from V and 7 bases from J, with 13 bases in between. The CDR3 runs to 14 residues. The genes are TRBV3-1 (or the pseudogene TRBV3-2) and TRBJ1-4; tentative D call: TRBD1 (5 bases). Source: peripheral blood, taken 28 days after the second AZD1222 dose. This receptor was obtained from an adult who received the AZD1222 COVID-19 vaccine. CDR3 loop: CASSPGRVGEKLFF. The CDR3 DNA sequence: TGTGCCAGCAGCCCAGGCAGGGTGGGTGAAAAACTGTTTTTT.